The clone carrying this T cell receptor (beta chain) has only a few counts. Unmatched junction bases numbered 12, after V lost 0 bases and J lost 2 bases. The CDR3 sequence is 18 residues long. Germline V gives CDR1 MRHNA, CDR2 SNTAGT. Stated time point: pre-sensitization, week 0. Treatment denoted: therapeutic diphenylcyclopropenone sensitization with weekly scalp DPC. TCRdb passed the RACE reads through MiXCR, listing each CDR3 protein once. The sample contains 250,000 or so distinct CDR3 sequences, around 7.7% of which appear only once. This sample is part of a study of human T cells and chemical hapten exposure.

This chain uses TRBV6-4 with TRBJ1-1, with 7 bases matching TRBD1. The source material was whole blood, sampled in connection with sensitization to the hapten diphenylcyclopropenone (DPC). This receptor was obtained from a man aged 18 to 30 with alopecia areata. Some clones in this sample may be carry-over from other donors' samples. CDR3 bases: TGTGCCAGCAGTGACTCGGCCACTGGACAGGCGAGAAACACTGAAGCTTTCTTT. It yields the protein CASSDSATGQARNTEAFF.